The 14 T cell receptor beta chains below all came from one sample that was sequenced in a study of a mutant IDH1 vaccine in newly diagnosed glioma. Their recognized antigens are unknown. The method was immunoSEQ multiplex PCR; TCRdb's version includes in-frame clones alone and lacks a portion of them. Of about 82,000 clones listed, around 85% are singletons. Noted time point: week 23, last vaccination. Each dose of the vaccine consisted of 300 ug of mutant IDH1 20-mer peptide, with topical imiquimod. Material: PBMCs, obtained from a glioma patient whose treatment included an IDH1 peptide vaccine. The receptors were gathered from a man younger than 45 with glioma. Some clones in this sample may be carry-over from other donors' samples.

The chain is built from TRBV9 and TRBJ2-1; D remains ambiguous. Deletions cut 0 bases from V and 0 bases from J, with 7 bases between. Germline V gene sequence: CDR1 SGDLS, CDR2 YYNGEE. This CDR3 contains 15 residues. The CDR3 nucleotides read TGTGCCAGCAGCGTAGGGGCCAGCTCCTACAATGAGCAGTTCTTC. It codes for CASSVGASSYNEQFF.

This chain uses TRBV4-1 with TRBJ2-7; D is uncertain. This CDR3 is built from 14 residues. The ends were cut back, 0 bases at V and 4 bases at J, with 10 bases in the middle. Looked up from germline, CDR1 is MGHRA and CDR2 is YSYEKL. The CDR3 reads CASSQEASWYEQYF. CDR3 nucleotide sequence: TGCGCCAGCAGCCAAGAGGCCAGTTGGTACGAGCAGTACTTC.

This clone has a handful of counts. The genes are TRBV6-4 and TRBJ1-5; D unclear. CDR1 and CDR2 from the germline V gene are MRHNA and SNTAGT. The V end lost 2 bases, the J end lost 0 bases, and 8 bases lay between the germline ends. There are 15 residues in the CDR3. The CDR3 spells CASSDMIPSNQPQHF. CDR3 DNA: TGTGCCAGCAGTGACATGATTCCTAGCAATCAGCCCCAGCATTTT.

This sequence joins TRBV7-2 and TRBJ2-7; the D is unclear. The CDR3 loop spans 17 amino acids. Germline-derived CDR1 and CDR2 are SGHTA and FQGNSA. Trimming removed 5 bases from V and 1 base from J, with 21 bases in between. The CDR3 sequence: CASSLRAGGYISYEQYF. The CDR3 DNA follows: TGTGCCAGCAGCCTTCGGGCTGGCGGATATATTTCCTACGAGCAGTACTTC.

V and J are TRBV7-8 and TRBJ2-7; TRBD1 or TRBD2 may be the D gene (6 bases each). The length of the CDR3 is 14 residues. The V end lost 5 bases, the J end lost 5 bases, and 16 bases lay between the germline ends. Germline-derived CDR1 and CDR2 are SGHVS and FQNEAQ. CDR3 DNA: TGTGCCAGCAGCCCCGCGACGGGGGCAAACGAGCAGTACTTC. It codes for CASSPATGANEQYF.

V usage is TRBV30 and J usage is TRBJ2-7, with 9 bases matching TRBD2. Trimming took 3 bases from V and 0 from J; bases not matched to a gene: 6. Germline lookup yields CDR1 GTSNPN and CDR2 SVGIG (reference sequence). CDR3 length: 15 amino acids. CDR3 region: CAWSGPREGSYEQYF. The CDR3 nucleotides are TGTGCCTGGAGCGGCCCGCGGGAGGGCTCCTACGAGCAGTACTTC.

CDR3 in amino acids: CASSPARYGYTF. CDR3 sequence (DNA): TGTGCCAGCAGTCCCGCGAGGTATGGCTACACCTTC. The rearrangement links TRBV28 to TRBJ1-2; no clear D gene. CDR1 MDHEN and CDR2 SYDVKM come from the germline V gene. The CDR3 spans 12 residues. V was shortened by 5 bases and J by 5 bases, with 9 bases between the two germline ends.

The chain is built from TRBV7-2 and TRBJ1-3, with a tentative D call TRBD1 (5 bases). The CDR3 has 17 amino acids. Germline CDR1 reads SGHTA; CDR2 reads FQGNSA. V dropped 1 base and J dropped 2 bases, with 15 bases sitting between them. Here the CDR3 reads CASSLVLGVGAGNTIYF. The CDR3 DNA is TGTGCCAGCAGCTTAGTTCTTGGGGTAGGGGCTGGAAACACCATATATTTT.

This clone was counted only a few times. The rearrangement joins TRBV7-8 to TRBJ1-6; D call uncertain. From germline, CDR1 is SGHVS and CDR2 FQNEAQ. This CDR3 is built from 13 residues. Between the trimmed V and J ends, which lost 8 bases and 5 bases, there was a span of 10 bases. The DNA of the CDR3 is TGTGCCAGCTCCGCAAGTGATAATTCACCCCTCCACTTT. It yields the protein CASSASDNSPLHF.

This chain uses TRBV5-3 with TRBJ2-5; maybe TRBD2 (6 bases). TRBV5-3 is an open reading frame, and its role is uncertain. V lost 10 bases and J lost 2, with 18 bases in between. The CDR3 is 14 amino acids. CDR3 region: CAHYRVGGQETQYF. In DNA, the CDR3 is TGTGCCCATTATCGGGTGGGGGGTCAAGAGACCCAGTACTTC.

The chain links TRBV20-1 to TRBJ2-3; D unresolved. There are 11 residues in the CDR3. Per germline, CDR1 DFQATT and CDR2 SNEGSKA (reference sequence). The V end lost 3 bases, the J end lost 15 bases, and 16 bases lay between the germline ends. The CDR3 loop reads CSASWESLYYF. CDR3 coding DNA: TGCAGTGCTAGTTGGGAATCCCTCTATTATTTT.

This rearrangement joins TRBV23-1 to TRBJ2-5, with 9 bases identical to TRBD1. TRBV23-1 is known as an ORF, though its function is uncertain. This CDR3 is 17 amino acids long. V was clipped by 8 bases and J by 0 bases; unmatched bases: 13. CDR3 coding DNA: TGCGCCAGCGCCCGTTTCCCGGGGACAGGGAACCAAGAGACCCAGTACTTC. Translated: CASARFPGTGNQETQYF.

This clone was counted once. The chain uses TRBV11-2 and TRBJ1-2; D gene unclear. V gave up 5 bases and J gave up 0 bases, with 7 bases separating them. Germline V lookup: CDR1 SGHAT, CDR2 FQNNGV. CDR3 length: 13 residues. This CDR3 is CASSASPNYGYTF. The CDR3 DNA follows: TGTGCCAGCAGCGCGTCGCCTAACTATGGCTACACCTTC.

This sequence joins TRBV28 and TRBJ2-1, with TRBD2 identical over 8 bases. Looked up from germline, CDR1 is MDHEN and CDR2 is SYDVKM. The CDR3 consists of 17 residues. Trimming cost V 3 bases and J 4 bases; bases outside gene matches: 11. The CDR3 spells CASSFLSYAGGYNEQFF. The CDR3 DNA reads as TGTGCCAGCAGTTTTCTCTCCTATGCGGGGGGTTACAATGAGCAGTTCTTC.